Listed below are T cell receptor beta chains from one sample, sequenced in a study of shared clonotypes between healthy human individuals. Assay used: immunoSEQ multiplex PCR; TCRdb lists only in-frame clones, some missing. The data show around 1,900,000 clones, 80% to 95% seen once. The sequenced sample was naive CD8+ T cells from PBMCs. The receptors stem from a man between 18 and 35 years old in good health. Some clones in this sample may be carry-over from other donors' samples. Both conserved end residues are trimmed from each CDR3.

CDR3aa: ASSLLGTGLL
j_gene: TRBJ1-1
v_gene: TRBV13

CDR3aa: ASSPVGGSYGYT
j_gene: TRBJ1-2
v_gene: TRBV27

CDR3aa: ASSHREMNTEAF
j_gene: TRBJ1-1
v_gene: TRBV4-1

CDR3aa: ASSHRGGSSYEQY
j_gene: TRBJ2-7
v_gene: TRBV7-8

CDR3aa: ASRPARVKQPQH
j_gene: TRBJ1-5
v_gene: TRBV12-2

CDR3aa: ASSQGNSGRVADTQY
j_gene: TRBJ2-3
v_gene: TRBV4-1

CDR3aa: ASSSNVGGAWDEQY
j_gene: TRBJ2-7
v_gene: TRBV7-9

CDR3aa: ASREYRGRQETQY
j_gene: TRBJ2-5
v_gene: TRBV28

CDR3aa: ASSQNRGTGNEQF
j_gene: TRBJ2-1
v_gene: TRBV9

CDR3aa: AWAGGSPGNEQF
j_gene: TRBJ2-1
v_gene: TRBV30

CDR3aa: ASSLSPREQETQY
j_gene: TRBJ2-5
v_gene: TRBV11-2

CDR3aa: ASKPAYSNQPQH
j_gene: TRBJ1-5
v_gene: TRBV6-5

CDR3aa: ASRSVSGPKYNEQF
j_gene: TRBJ2-1
v_gene: TRBV28

CDR3aa: ASSPDRQLNTEAF
j_gene: TRBJ1-1
v_gene: TRBV18

CDR3aa: ASSPVGTGGNTIY
j_gene: TRBJ1-3
v_gene: TRBV28

CDR3aa: ASSTGQQETQY
j_gene: TRBJ2-5
v_gene: TRBV21-1

CDR3aa: ASSQDLTWGTGANEQF
j_gene: TRBJ2-1
v_gene: TRBV4-1

CDR3aa: ACAGAGSWEQF
j_gene: TRBJ2-1
v_gene: TRBV18

CDR3aa: ASSLDPSYEQY
j_gene: TRBJ2-7
v_gene: TRBV27

CDR3aa: ASSPRQLAGVETQY
j_gene: TRBJ2-5
v_gene: TRBV11-2

CDR3aa: ASSSGVGIPEAF
j_gene: TRBJ1-1
v_gene: TRBV27

CDR3aa: ASSSAWQSDRIGQF
j_gene: TRBJ2-1
v_gene: TRBV5-4

CDR3aa: ASSLGGSVEQY
j_gene: TRBJ2-7
v_gene: TRBV5-7

CDR3aa: ASSEWRGGTEAF
j_gene: TRBJ1-1
v_gene: TRBV6-1

CDR3aa: ASSQDRGGLAQWEKLF
j_gene: TRBJ1-4
v_gene: TRBV4-2

CDR3aa: ASSLTGYNQPQH
j_gene: TRBJ1-5
v_gene: TRBV28

CDR3aa: ASSAGTGRSYEQY
j_gene: TRBJ2-7
v_gene: TRBV19

CDR3aa: ASSLGAGELF
j_gene: TRBJ2-2
v_gene: TRBV7-9

CDR3aa: ASSSLSSSGLEQY
j_gene: TRBJ2-7
v_gene: TRBV27

CDR3aa: ASSFLAGAGEQF
j_gene: TRBJ2-1
v_gene: TRBV28

CDR3aa: ASGSGTGVYEQY
j_gene: TRBJ2-7
v_gene: TRBV27

CDR3aa: ASSFGAGGGYT
j_gene: TRBJ1-2
v_gene: TRBV28

CDR3aa: ASSNIREQY
j_gene: TRBJ2-7
v_gene: TRBV28

CDR3aa: ASSQGQGATEAF
j_gene: TRBJ1-1
v_gene: TRBV4-1

CDR3aa: ASSARTGPAF
j_gene: TRBJ1-1
v_gene: TRBV25-1

CDR3aa: ASSRGQKMNTEAF
j_gene: TRBJ1-1
v_gene: TRBV2

CDR3aa: ASSLMLADTDTQY
j_gene: TRBJ2-3
v_gene: TRBV7-3

CDR3aa: ASSFSGDTEAF
j_gene: TRBJ1-1
v_gene: TRBV11-2

CDR3aa: ASSVAGGVHEQY
j_gene: TRBJ2-7
v_gene: TRBV9

CDR3aa: ASSPTSGASGDGYT
j_gene: TRBJ1-2
v_gene: TRBV18

CDR3aa: ASSVSGLVSNQPQH
j_gene: TRBJ1-5
v_gene: TRBV2

CDR3aa: ASSLAKPFYEQY
j_gene: TRBJ2-7
v_gene: TRBV7-9

CDR3aa: ASSQDLFLGNEQF
j_gene: TRBJ2-1
v_gene: TRBV4-3

CDR3aa: ASSQNTGTVTKGWQY
j_gene: TRBJ2-7
v_gene: TRBV11-2

CDR3aa: ASSNRGYEQY
j_gene: TRBJ2-7
v_gene: TRBV7-9

CDR3aa: ASSAPDWGGEQY
j_gene: TRBJ2-7
v_gene: TRBV11-2

CDR3aa: ASSLAFGTYYEQY
j_gene: TRBJ2-7
v_gene: TRBV11-3

CDR3aa: ASSRLAGSHNEQF
j_gene: TRBJ2-1
v_gene: TRBV14